This TCR beta chain was profiled in a study of shared clonotypes between healthy human individuals. Genomic DNA per cell subset filled all wells of several immunoSEQ plates. Profiling relied on immunoSEQ multiplex PCR, and the TCRdb table lists in-frame clones only, not all of them. The data contain about 490,000 clones, 76% of them singletons. The study enrolled healthy HIV-negative adults without recent acute infections or vaccinations as donors. Adults of Caucasian background living in Nashville, Tennessee made up all donors. The CDR3 has 14 residues. Trimming removed 5 bases from V and 3 bases from J, with 11 bases in between. CDR1 is SGHAT, CDR2 FQNNGV, per germline.

The receptor comes from a woman aged 40-49 years in good health. Some clones in this sample may be carry-over from other donors' samples. Material for sequencing was PBMCs. The chain recombines TRBV11-2 with TRBJ2-1; no definite D call. CDR3 amino acids: CASSLAISYNEQFF. CDR3 sequence (DNA): TGTGCCAGCAGCCTCGCGATCAGCTACAATGAGCAGTTCTTC.